This is a list of T cell receptor beta chains from one sample in a study of T cell responses to AZD1222 COVID-19 vaccine. Profiled with immunoSEQ multiplex PCR; TCRdb holds only in-frame clones, not every one. The sample has roughly 60,000 clones, over 65% seen once; the top ten hold approximately 3.5%. Source: peripheral blood, taken 28 days after the second AZD1222 dose. These receptors were collected from an adult who received the AZD1222 COVID-19 vaccine. The CDR3 runs from the conserved cysteine through the conserved F or W. D genes are given only for firm matches. For some rows the clone size is stated as once, few or many, or as a class when expanded; others skip it.

v_gene	abundance	d_gene	j_gene	CDR3nt	CDR3aa
TRBV7-8	NA	NA	TRBJ2-7	TGTGCCAGCAGCCGTCGGGGGCTTGGGTGGCAGTACTTC	CASSRRGLGWQYF
TRBV20-1	NA	NA	TRBJ1-5	TGCAGTGCTAGTTTCGGCAGGGGAACGTGGCAGCCCCAGCATTTT	CSASFGRGTWQPQHF
TRBV13	NA	TRBD2	TRBJ2-7	TGTGCCAGCAGCAGCCAGGGACTAGGCTACGAGCAGTACTTC	CASSSQGLGYEQYF
TRBV11-3	NA	NA	TRBJ2-1	TGTGCCAGCAGCGTGTCCTACAATGAGCAGTTCTTC	CASSVSYNEQFF
TRBV3-1/TRBV3-2	NA	TRBD2	TRBJ2-5	TGTGCCAGCAGCCCCTTCGCGGGGGGGCCGCAAGAGACCCAGTACTTC	CASSPFAGGPQETQYF
TRBV27	NA	NA	TRBJ2-3	TGTGCCAGCAGTTTATATTACCCCTCCCGGGCAGATACGCAGTATTTT	CASSLYYPSRADTQYF
TRBV19	NA	TRBD2	TRBJ2-3	TGTGCCAGTAGTATGTTCGTAGCGGGGGGAGTAGATACGCAGTATTTT	CASSMFVAGGVDTQYF
TRBV19	NA	NA	TRBJ1-2	TGTGCCAGTACCTCTACCCAGGGGAGGAACTATGGCTACACCTTC	CASTSTQGRNYGYTF
TRBV29-1	NA	NA	TRBJ1-1	TGCAGCGTTAAGGGGGACACTGAAGCTTTCTTT	CSVKGDTEAFF
TRBV6-5	NA	NA	TRBJ2-1	TGTGCCAGCAGGGGTTGGGCGGACAATGAGCAGTTCTTC	CASRGWADNEQFF
TRBV24-1	NA	NA	TRBJ2-1	TGTGCCACGGTTATAAACTATAGATATGAGCAGTTCTTC	CATVINYRYEQFF
TRBV3-1/TRBV3-2	NA	NA	TRBJ1-2	TGTGCCAGCAGCCTGGGGACCGCAACGAGGGGCTACACCTTC	CASSLGTATRGYTF
TRBV7-8	NA	TRBD1	TRBJ1-2	TGTGCCAGCAGCTACACAGGGGAGGATGGCTACACCTTC	CASSYTGEDGYTF
TRBV11-3	few	NA	TRBJ2-2	TGTGCCAGCAGCTTCGCCCAGTCGAACACCGGGGAGCTGTTTTTT	CASSFAQSNTGELFF
TRBV18	medium-sized	TRBD2	TRBJ2-5	TGTGCCAGCTCACACGCGGCTAGCGGGGTCCTCGGAAACCAAGAGACCCAGTACTTC	CASSHAASGVLGNQETQYF
TRBV28	few	NA	TRBJ1-4	TGTGCCAGCAGTCTCGCGGGGCAGGGAGATGAAAAACTGTTTTTT	CASSLAGQGDEKLFF
TRBV19	once	NA	TRBJ1-6	TGTGCCAACACATCCAGGGGACGTTGCGTCGAGGATAATTCACCCCTCCACTTT	CANTSRGRCVEDNSPLHF
TRBV10-3	NA	NA	TRBJ1-4	TGTGCCACCTATAATGAAAAACTGTTTTTT	CATYNEKLFF
TRBV28	NA	NA	TRBJ2-1	TGTGCCAGCCTCGGGGGGCCCCTCTACAATGAGCAGTTCTTC	CASLGGPLYNEQFF
TRBV5-4	NA	NA	TRBJ1-2	TGTGCCAGCAGCTTGGACGTTGCGTATCAGGGTCATGGCTACACCTTC	CASSLDVAYQGHGYTF
TRBV5-1	NA	TRBD2	TRBJ2-3	TGCGCCAGCAGCCGGGGTAGCGGGGATACGCAGTATTTT	CASSRGSGDTQYF
TRBV27	NA	TRBD1	TRBJ1-2	TGTGCCAGCAGCGAGGGGGGACAGTCGTATGGCTACACCTTC	CASSEGGQSYGYTF
TRBV6-2/TRBV6-3	NA	TRBD1	TRBJ1-5	TGTGCCAGCAGTAACCGGGACAGGGGGCCTCCCGGTCCCCAGCATTTT	CASSNRDRGPPGPQHF
TRBV5-8	NA	TRBD1	TRBJ1-4	TGTGCCAGCAGTCCCCGGACAGGGGGCGGCCATAATGAAAAACTGTTTTTT	CASSPRTGGGHNEKLFF
TRBV5-1	NA	TRBD2	TRBJ2-7	TGCGCCAGCAGCTCTCGGGGGGGAGCCTCCTACGAGCAGTACTTC	CASSSRGGASYEQYF
TRBV19	NA	NA	TRBJ1-1	TGTGCCAGTAGTATCACCAGGGGCGAGGGTGAAGCTTTCTTT	CASSITRGEGEAFF
TRBV5-1	NA	NA	TRBJ2-2	TGCGCCAGCAGCTCGGGGGACTCGTCTGGGGAGCTGTTTTTT	CASSSGDSSGELFF
TRBV7-9	NA	NA	TRBJ1-6	TGTGCCAGCAGACCCCCGGGGGGGATCCTCCACTTT	CASRPPGGILHF
TRBV29-1	NA	TRBD1	TRBJ2-2	TGCAGCGTACAGGACAGGGGAACGGAGTACACCGGGGAGCTGTTTTTT	CSVQDRGTEYTGELFF
TRBV2	NA	TRBD1	TRBJ2-6	TGTGCCAGCAGCCCGGGACAGCGCTCTGGGGCCAACGTCCTGACTTTC	CASSPGQRSGANVLTF
TRBV5-1	NA	TRBD1	TRBJ1-1	TGCGCCAGCAGAACCGCTACAGGGGGCACTGAAGCTTTCTTT	CASRTATGGTEAFF
TRBV5-1	NA	TRBD1	TRBJ1-4	TGCGCCAGCAGCCCAGGGGACAGGACTAATGAAAAACTGTTTTTT	CASSPGDRTNEKLFF
TRBV5-1	NA	TRBD1	TRBJ2-7	TGCGCCAGCAGCCTAACCCCGGGACAGGGGTCCTACGAGCAGTACTTC	CASSLTPGQGSYEQYF
TRBV7-9	NA	NA	TRBJ1-2	TGTGCCAGCAGCCCGGGGGCCGGACTGATAGCCAGCTATGGCTACACCTTC	CASSPGAGLIASYGYTF
TRBV24-1	NA	NA	TRBJ2-5	TGTGCCACCAGTGATTACGCAGAAAACGGGGAGACCCAGTACTTC	CATSDYAENGETQYF
TRBV5-1	NA	NA	TRBJ2-7	TGCGCCAGCAGCCAAGGGACGTTCGGGAGCTCCTACGAGCAGTACTTC	CASSQGTFGSSYEQYF
TRBV19	once	TRBD1	TRBJ2-3	TGTGCCAGCAGGGGGCCGGGCACAGATACGCAGTATTTT	CASRGPGTDTQYF
TRBV6-5	NA	NA	TRBJ2-3	TGTGCCAGCAGCGCCAGAAAAACTAGCACAGATACGCAGTATTTT	CASSARKTSTDTQYF
TRBV7-6	few	NA	TRBJ2-5	TGTGCCAGCAGCTTAGTCGCCATGCCGCGGGAGACCCAGTACTTC	CASSLVAMPRETQYF
TRBV9	NA	TRBD2	TRBJ2-1	TGTGCCAGCAAGCCCCTAGCGGGTTCGGGAGAGCAGTTCTTC	CASKPLAGSGEQFF
TRBV2	NA	NA	TRBJ1-1	TGTGCCAGCAGGAGAGACAGCAGTAACACTGAAGCTTTCTTT	CASRRDSSNTEAFF
TRBV6-6	NA	TRBD1	TRBJ1-2	TGTGCCAGCAGTCCCGGGACAGGGAAGGGGAAAAACTATGGCTACACCTTC	CASSPGTGKGKNYGYTF
TRBV18	NA	NA	TRBJ1-1	TGTGCCAGCTCACCTTTACGTGGGGACACTGAAGCTTTCTTT	CASSPLRGDTEAFF
TRBV6-5	NA	NA	TRBJ2-1	TGTGCCAGCAGTCCGGGACACACAAACAATGAGCAGTTCTTC	CASSPGHTNNEQFF
TRBV19	NA	TRBD1	TRBJ1-4	TGTGCCAGTAGTCCTCTGACAGGGCCTAATGAAAAACTGTTTTTT	CASSPLTGPNEKLFF
TRBV3-1/TRBV3-2	NA	TRBD1	TRBJ1-2	TGTGCCAGCAGTTCCCGGGACAGGGGGATCTATGGCTACACCTTC	CASSSRDRGIYGYTF
TRBV5-1	NA	TRBD2	TRBJ2-3	TGCGCCAGCAGCTTGGCCTCCGGGGGGGAGTTTGATACGCAGTATTTT	CASSLASGGEFDTQYF